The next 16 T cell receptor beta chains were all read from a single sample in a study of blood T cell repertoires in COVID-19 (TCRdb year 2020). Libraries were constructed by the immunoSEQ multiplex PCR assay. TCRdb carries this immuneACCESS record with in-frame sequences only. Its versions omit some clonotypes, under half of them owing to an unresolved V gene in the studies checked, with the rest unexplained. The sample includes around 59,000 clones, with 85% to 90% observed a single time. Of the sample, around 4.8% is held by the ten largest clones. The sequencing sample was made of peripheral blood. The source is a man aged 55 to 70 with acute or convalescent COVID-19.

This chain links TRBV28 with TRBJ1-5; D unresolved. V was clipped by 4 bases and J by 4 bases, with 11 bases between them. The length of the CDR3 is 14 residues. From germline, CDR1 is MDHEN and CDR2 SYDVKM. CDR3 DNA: TGTGCCAGCAGTTCTGGGAGTTGGAATCAGCCCCAGCATTTT. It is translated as CASSSGSWNQPQHF. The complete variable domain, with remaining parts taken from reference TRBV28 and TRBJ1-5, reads DVKVTQSSRYLVKRTGEKVFLECVQDMDHENMFWYRQDPGLGLRLIYFSYDVKMKEKGDIPEGYSVSREKKERFSLILESASTNQTSMYLCASSSGSWNQPQHFGDGTRLSIL.

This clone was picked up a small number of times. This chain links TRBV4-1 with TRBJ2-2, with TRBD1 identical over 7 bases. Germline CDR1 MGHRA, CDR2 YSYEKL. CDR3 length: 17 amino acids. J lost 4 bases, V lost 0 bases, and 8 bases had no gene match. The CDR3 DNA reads TGCGCCAGCAGCCAAGATCTTAGGGGGCGGGTCACCGGGGAGCTGTTTTTT. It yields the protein CASSQDLRGRVTGELFF.

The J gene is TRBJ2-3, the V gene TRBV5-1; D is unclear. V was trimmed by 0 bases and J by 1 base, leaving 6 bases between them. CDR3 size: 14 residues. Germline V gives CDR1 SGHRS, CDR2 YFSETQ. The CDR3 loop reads CASSLGRGTDTQYF. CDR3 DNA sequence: TGCGCCAGCAGCTTGGGTCGGGGCACAGATACGCAGTATTTT.

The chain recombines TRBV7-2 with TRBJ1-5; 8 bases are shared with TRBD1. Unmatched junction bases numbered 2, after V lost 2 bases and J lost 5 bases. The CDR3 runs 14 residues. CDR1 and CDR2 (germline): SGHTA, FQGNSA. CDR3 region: CASSLTGGDQPQHF. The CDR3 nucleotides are TGTGCCAGCAGCTTAACAGGGGGTGATCAGCCCCAGCATTTT.

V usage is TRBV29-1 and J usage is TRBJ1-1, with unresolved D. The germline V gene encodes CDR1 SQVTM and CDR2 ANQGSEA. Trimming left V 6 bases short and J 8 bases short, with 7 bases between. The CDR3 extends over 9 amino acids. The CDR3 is CSVTDEAFF. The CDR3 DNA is TGCAGCGTAACAGACGAAGCTTTCTTT.

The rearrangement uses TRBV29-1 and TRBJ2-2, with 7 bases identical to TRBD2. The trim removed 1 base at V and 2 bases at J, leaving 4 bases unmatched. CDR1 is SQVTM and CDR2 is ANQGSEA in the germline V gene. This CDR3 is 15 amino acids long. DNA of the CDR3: TGCAGCGTTGAAGGGCCTAGCGGTAACACCGGGGAGCTGTTTTTT. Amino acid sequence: CSVEGPSGNTGELFF.

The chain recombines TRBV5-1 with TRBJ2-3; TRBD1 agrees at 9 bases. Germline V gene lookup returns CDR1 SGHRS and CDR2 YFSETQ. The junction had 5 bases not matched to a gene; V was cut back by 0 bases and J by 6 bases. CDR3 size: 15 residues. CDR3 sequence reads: CASSLDRGPTDTQYF. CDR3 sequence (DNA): TGCGCCAGCAGCTTGGACAGGGGGCCAACGGATACGCAGTATTTT.

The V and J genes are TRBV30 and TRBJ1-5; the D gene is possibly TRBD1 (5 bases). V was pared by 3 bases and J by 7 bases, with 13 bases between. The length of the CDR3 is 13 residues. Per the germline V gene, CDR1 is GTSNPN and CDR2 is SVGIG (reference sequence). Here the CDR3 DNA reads TGTGCCTGGAGCGGGGGGGGGAGGCAGCCCCAGCATTTT. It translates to CAWSGGGRQPQHF.

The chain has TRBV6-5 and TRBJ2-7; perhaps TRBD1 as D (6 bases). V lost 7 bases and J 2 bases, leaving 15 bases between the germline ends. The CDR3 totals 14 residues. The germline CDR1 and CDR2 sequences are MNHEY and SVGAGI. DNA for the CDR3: TGTGCCAGCACCTTGCGGCAGGGGACCTACGAGCAGTACTTC. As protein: CASTLRQGTYEQYF.

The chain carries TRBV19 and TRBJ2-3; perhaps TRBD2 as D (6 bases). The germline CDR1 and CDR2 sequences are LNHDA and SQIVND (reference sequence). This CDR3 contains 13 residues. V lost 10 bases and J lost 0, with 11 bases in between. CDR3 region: CATGTPSTDTQYF. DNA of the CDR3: TGTGCCACCGGGACTCCCAGCACAGATACGCAGTATTTT.

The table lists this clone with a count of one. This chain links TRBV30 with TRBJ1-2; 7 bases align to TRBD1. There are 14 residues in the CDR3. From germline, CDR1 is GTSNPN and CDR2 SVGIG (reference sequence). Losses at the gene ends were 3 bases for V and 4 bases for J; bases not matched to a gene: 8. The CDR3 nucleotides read TGTGCCTGGAGCGGTGACAGGGAAAGCTATGGCTACACCTTC. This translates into CAWSGDRESYGYTF. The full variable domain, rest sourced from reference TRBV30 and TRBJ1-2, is SQTIHQWPATLVQPVGSPLSLECTVEGTSNPNLYWYRQAAGRGLQLLFYSVGIGQISSEVPQNLSASRPQDRQFILSSKKLLLSDSGFYLCAWSGDRESYGYTFGSGTRLTVV.

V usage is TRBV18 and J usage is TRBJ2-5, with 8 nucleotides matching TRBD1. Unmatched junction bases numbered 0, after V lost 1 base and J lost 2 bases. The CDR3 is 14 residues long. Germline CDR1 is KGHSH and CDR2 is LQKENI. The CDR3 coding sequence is TGTGCCAGCTCACCACGGACAGGGCAAGAGACCCAGTACTTC. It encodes CASSPRTGQETQYF.

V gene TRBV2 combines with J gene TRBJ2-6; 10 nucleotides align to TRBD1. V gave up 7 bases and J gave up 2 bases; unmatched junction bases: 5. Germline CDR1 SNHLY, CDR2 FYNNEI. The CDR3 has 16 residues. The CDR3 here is CASKSGQGAGANVLTF. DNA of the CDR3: TGTGCCAGCAAAAGCGGACAGGGGGCTGGGGCCAACGTCCTGACTTTC.

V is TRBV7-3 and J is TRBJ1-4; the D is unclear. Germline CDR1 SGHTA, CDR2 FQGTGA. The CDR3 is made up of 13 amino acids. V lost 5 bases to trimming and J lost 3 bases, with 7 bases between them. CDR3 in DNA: TGTGCCAGCAGCCGGAGGCCTAATGAAAAACTGTTTTTT. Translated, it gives CASSRRPNEKLFF.

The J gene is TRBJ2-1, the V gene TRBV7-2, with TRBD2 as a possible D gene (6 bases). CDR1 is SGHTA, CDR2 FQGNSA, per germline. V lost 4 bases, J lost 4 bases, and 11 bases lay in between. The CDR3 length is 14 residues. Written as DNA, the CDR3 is TGTGCCAGCAGCTCGGGACTGGTATACAATGAGCAGTTCTTC. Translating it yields CASSSGLVYNEQFF.

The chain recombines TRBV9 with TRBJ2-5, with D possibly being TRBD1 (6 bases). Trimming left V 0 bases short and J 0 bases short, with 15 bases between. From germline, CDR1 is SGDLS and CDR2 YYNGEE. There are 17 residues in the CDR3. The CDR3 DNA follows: TGTGCCAGCAGCGTAGCGGCAGGGGCGAAGAACCAAGAGACCCAGTACTTC. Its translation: CASSVAAGAKNQETQYF.